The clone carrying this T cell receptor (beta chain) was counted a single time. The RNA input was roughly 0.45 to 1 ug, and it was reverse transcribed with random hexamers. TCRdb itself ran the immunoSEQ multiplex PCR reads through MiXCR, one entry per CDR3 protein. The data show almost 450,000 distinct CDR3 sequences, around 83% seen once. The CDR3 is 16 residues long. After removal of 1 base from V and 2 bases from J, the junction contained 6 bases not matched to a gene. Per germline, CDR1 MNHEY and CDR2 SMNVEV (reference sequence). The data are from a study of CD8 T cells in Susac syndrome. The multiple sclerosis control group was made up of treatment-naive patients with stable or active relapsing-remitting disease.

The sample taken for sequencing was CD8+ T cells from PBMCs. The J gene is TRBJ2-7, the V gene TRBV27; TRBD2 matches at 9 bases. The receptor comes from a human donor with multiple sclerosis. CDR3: CASSLWGGGRAYEQYF. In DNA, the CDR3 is TGTGCCAGCAGTTTATGGGGTGGCGGGAGGGCCTACGAGCAGTACTTC.